This T cell receptor (beta chain) was recovered during a study of T cell responses to AZD1222 COVID-19 vaccine. Clones were sequenced by immunoSEQ multiplex PCR, and TCRdb holds only the in-frame ones, with some missing. The sample comprises more than 100,000 clones, roughly 84% of which are singletons, and about 1.2% rests with the top ten. The germline V gene encodes CDR1 SGHRS and CDR2 YFSETQ. The CDR3 has 16 amino acids. The ends lost 0 bases at V and 2 bases at J; junction bases unmatched: 3. The sequencing used peripheral blood, collected on day 0 of AZD1222 vaccination. The sequence came from an adult in good health. The chain joins TRBV5-1 to TRBJ2-3; 10 nucleotides line up with TRBD2. The CDR3 reads CASSLALAGPTDTQYF. The CDR3 region has the DNA TGCGCCAGCAGCTTGGCACTAGCGGGGCCCACAGATACGCAGTATTTT.